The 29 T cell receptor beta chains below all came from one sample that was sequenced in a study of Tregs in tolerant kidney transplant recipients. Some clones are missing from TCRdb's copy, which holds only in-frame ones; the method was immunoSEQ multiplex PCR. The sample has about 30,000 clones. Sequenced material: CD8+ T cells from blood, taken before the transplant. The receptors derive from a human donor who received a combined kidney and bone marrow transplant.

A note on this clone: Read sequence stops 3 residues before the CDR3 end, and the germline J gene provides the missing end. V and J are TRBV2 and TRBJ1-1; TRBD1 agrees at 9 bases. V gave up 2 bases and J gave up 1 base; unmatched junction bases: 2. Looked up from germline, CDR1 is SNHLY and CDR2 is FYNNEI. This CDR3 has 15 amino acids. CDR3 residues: CASSERTGANTEAFF. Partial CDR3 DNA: TGTGCCAGCAGTGAAAGGACAGGGGCGAACACTGAA.

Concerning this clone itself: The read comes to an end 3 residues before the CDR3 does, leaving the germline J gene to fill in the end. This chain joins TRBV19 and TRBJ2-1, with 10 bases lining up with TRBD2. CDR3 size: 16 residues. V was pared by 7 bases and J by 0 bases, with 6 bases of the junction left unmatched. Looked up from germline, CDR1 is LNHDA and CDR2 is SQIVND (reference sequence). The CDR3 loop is CASTQRTSGSYNEQFF. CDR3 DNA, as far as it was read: TGTGCCAGTACCCAGAGGACTAGCGGCTCCTACAATGAG.

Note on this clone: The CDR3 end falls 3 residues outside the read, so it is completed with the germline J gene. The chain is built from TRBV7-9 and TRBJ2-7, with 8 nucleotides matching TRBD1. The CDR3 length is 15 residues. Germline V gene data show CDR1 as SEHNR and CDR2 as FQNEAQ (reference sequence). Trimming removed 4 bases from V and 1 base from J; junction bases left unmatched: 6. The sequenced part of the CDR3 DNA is TGTGCCAGCAGCTCGTACGGACAGGGATCCTACGAG. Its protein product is CASSSYGQGSYE. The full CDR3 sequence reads CASSSYGQGSYEQYF.

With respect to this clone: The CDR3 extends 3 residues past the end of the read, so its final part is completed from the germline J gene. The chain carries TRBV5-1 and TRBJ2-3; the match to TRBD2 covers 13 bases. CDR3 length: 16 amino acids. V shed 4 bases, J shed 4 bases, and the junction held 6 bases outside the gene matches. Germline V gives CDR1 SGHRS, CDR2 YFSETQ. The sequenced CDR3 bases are TGCGCCAGCAGCCCGGGGACTAGCGGGATCCCAGATACG. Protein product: CASSPGTSGIPDT. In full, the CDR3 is CASSPGTSGIPDTQYF. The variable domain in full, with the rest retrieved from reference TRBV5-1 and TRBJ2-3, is KAGVTQTPRYLIKTRGQQVTLSCSPISGHRSVSWYQQTPGQGLQFLFEYFSETQRNKGNFPGRFSGRQFSNSRSEMNVSTLELGDSALYLCASSPGTSGIPDTQYFGPGTRLTVL.

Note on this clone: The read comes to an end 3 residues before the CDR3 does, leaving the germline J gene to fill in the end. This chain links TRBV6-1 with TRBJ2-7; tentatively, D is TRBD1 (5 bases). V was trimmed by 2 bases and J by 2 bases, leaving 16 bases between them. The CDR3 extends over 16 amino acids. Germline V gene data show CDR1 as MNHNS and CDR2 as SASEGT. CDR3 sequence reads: CASSELSTGATYEQYF. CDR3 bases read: TGTGCCAGCAGTGAATTGAGCACAGGAGCTACCTACGAG.

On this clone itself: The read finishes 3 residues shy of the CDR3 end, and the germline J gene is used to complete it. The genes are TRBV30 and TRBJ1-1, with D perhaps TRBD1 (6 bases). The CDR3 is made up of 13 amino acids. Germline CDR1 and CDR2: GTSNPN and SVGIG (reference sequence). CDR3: CAWNRRGLLGAFF. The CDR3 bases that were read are TGTGCCTGGAATCGGAGGGGGTTACTAGGA.

The CDR3 bases that were read are TGTGCCTGGAGTCCGCAGGGGAAACATAATGAAAAA. As protein: CAWSPQGKHNEK. The CDR3 as a whole reads CAWSPQGKHNEKLFF. V and J are TRBV30 and TRBJ1-4; D may be TRBD1 (6 bases). From the germline J gene comes the end of the CDR3, since the read stops 3 residues before it. V shed 2 bases and J shed 4 bases, with 14 bases lying between them. Germline CDR1 is GTSNPN and CDR2 is SVGIG (reference sequence). The CDR3 extends over 15 amino acids.

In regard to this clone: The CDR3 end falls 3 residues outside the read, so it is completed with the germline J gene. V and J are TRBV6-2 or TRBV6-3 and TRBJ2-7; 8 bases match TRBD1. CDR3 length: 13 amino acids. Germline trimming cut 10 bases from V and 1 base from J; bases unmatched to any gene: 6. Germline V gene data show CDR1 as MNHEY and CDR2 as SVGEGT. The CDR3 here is CAIEGDRSYEQYF. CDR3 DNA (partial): TGTGCCATCGAAGGGGACAGGTCCTACGAG.

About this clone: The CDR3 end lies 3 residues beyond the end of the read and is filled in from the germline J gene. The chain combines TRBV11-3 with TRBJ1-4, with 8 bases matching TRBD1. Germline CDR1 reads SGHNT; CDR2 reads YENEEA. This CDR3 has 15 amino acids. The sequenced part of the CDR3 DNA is TGTGCAAGTCGCTTTGGGACAGGAAAAAATGAAAAA. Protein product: CASRFGTGKNEK. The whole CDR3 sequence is CASRFGTGKNEKLFF.

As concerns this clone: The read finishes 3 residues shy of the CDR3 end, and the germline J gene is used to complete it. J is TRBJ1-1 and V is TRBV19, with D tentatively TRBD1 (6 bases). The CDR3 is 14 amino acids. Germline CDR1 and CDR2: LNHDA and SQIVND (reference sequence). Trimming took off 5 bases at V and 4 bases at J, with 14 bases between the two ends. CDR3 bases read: TGTGCCAGTAGTGGAGGGGGTTTGTTCACTGAA. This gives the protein CASSGGGLFTE. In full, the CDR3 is CASSGGGLFTEAFF.

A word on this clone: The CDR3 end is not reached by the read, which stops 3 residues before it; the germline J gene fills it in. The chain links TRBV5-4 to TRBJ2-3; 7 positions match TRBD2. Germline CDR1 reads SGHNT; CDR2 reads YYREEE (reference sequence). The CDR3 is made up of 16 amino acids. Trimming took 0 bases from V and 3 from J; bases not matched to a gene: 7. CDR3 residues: CASSLESSGFTDTQYF. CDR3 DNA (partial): TGTGCCAGCAGCTTGGAGAGTAGCGGGTTTACAGATACG.

The CDR3 bases that were read are TGCAGTGTTCTTAGCGGGCTAGCGGGAGGGCCGTGGAATGAG. Translating it yields CSVLSGLAGGPWNE. The entire CDR3 protein is CSVLSGLAGGPWNEQFF. The chain is built from TRBV20-1 and TRBJ2-1; 12 bases line up with TRBD2. The read stops 3 residues short of the end of the CDR3; the missing end is completed from the germline J gene. Germline V gene sequence: CDR1 DFQATT, CDR2 SNEGSKA (reference sequence). This CDR3 is 17 amino acids long. V was clipped by 7 bases and J by 7 bases; unmatched bases: 17.

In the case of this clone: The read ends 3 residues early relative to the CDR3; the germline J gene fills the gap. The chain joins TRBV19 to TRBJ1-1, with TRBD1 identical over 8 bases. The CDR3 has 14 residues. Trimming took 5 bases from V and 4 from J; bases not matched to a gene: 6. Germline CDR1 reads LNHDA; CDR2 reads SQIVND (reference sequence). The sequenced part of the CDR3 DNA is TGTGCCAGTAGTCCCGGACAGGGCGGCACTGAA. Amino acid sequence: CASSPGQGGTE. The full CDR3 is CASSPGQGGTEAFF.

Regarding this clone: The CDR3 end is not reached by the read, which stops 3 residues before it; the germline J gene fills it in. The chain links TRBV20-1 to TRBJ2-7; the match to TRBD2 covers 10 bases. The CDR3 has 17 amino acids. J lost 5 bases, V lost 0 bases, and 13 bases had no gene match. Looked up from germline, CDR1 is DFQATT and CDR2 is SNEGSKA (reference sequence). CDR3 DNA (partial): TGCAGTGCTAGAGATCACGGGGCTAGCGGGAGTCTCCACGAG. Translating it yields CSARDHGASGSLHE. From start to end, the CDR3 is CSARDHGASGSLHEQYF.

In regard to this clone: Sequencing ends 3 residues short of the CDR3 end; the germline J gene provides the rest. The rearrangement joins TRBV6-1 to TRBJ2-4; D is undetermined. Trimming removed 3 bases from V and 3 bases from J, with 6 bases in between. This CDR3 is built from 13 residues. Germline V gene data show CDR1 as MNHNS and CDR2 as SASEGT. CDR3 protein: CASSEGYKNIQYF. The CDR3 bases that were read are TGTGCCAGCAGTGAGGGCTACAAAAACATT.

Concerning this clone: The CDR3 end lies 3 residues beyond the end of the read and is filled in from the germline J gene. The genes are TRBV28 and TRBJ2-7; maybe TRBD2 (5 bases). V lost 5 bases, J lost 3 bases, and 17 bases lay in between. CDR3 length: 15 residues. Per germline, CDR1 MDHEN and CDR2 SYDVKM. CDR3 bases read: TGTGCCAGCAGTCCCGGACTCGATTCCAACTACGAG. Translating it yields CASSPGLDSNYE. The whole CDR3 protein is CASSPGLDSNYEQYF. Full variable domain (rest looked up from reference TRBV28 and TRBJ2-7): DVKVTQSSRYLVKRTGEKVFLECVQDMDHENMFWYRQDPGLGLRLIYFSYDVKMKEKGDIPEGYSVSREKKERFSLILESASTNQTSMYLCASSPGLDSNYEQYFGPGTRLTVT.

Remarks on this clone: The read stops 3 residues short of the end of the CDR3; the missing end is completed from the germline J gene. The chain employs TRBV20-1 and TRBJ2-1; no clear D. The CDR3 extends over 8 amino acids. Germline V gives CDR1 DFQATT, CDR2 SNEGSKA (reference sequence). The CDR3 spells CSVNEQFF. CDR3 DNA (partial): TGCAGCGTAAATGAG.

CDR3 bases read: TGTGCCAGCAGTTTTAGGGGAGTTGGGACTGAA. Translating gives CASSFRGVGTE. The whole CDR3 reads CASSFRGVGTEAFF. The chain employs TRBV28 and TRBJ1-1, with D possibly TRBD1 on 5 matching bases. Read coverage stops 3 residues before the CDR3 terminus; the germline J gene supplies the remainder. Germline CDR1 reads MDHEN; CDR2 reads SYDVKM. Trimming stripped 3 bases from V and 5 bases from J, with 13 bases between. The CDR3 runs to 14 residues.

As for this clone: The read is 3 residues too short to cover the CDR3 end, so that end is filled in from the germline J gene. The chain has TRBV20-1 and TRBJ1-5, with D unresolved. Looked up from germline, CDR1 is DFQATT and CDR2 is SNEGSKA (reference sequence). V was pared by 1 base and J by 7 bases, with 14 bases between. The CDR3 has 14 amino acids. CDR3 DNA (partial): TGCAGTGCTAGAGTCCAGGTCTTGAAACAGCCC. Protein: CSARVQVLKQP. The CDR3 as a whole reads CSARVQVLKQPQHF.

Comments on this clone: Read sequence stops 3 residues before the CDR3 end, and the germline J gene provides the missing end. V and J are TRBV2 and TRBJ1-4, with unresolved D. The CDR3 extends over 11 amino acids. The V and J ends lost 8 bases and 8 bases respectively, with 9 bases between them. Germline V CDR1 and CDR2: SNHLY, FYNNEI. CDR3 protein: CASAGWEKLFF. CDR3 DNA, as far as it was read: TGTGCCAGCGCGGGGTGGGAAAAA.

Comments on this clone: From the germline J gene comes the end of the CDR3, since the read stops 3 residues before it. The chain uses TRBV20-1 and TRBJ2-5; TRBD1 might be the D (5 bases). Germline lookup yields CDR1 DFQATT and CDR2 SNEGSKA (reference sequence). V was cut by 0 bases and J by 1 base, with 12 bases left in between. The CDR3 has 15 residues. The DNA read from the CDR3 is TGCAGTGCTAGAGATTCACCAGGGTCCCAAGAGACC. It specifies CSARDSPGSQET. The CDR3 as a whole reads CSARDSPGSQETQYF.

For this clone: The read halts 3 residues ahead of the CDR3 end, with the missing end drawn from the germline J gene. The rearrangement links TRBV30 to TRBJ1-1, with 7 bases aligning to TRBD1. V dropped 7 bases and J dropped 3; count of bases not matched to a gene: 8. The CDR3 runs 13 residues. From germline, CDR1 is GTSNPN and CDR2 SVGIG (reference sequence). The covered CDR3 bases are TGTGCCTACAGGGGCGACGGGGACACTGAA. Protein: CAYRGDGDTE. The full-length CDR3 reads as CAYRGDGDTEAFF.

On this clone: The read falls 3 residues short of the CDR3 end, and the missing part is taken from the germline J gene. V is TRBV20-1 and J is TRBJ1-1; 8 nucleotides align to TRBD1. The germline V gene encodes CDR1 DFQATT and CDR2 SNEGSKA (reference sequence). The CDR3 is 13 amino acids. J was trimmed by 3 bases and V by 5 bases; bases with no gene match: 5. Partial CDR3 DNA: TGCAGTGCTCCCTCGACAGGGGACACTGAA. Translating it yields CSAPSTGDTE. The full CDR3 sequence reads CSAPSTGDTEAFF.

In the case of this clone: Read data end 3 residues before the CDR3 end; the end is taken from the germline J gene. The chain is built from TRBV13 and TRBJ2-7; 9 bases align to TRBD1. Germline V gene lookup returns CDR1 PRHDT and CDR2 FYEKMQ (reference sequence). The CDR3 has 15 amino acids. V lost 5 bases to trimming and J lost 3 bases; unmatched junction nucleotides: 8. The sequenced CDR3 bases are TGTGCCAGCAGCCTCGAGGGACAGGGCAACTACGAG. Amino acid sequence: CASSLEGQGNYE. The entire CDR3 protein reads CASSLEGQGNYEQYF.

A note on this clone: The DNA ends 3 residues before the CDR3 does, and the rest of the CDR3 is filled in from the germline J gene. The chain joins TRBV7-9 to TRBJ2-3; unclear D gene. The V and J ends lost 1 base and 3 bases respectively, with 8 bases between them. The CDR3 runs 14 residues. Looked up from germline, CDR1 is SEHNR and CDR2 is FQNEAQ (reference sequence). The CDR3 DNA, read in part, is TGTGCCAGCAGCTTAGTTGCGCGGACAGATACG. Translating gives CASSLVARTDT. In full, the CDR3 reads CASSLVARTDTQYF.

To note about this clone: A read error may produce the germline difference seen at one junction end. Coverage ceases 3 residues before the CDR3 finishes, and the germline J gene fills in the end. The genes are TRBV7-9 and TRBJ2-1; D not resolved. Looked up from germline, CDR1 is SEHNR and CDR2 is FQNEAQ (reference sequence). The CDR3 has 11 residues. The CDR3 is CASSSDNEQFF. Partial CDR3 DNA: TGTGCCAGCAGCTCCGACAATGAG.

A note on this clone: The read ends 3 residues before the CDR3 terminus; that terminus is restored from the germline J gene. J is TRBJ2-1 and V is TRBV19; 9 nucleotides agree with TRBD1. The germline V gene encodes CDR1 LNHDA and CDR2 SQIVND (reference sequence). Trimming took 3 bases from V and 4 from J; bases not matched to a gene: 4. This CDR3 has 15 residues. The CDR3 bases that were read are TGTGCCAGTAGTATCGACAGGGGGGGTTACAATGAG. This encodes CASSIDRGGYNE. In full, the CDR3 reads CASSIDRGGYNEQFF.

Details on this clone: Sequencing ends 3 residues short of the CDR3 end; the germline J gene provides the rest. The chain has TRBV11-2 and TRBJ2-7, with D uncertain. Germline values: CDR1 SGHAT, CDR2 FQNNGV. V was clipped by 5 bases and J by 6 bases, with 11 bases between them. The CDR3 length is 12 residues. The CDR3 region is CASSPIVVEQYF. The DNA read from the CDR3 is TGTGCCAGCAGCCCTATAGTCGTCGAG.

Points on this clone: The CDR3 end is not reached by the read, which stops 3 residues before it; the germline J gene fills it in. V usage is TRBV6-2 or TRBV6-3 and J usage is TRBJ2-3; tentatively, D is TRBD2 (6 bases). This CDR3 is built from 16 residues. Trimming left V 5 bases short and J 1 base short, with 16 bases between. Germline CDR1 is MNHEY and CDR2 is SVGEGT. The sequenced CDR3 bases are TGTGCCAGCAGTCATAGGGACTCGGTGGGCACAGATACG. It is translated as CASSHRDSVGTDT. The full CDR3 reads CASSHRDSVGTDTQYF.